A single sample is the source of the 5 T cell receptor beta chains below, sequenced in a study of beta chain features in type 1 diabetes. The whole isolated RNA underwent reverse transcription, so sequencing captured expressed TCRB transcripts. Using immunoSEQ multiplex PCR, the repertoire was profiled, and TCRdb retains in-frame clones only, with some absent. The sample consists of over 200,000 clones, roughly a tenth of them appearing once. Their antigen targets remain unknown. Broader study findings: Among all four CD4+ subsets, Type 1 diabetes patients had TCRB CDR3s that were moderately but significantly shorter.

The sequenced sample was naive CD4+ T cells from blood. All receptors come from a man aged 25-45 years with type 1 diabetes.

This clone was observed a handful of times. This rearrangement joins TRBV28 to TRBJ2-5, with D uncertain. CDR1 and CDR2 from the germline V gene are MDHEN and SYDVKM. This CDR3 has 15 residues. Trimming took off 6 bases at V and 1 base at J, with 15 bases between the two ends. The CDR3 sequence: CASSTSTGSQETQYF. CDR3 DNA sequence: TGTGCCAGCAGCACATCCACCGGGTCCCAAGAGACCCAGTACTTC.

This clone appeared once. This chain uses TRBV6-5 with TRBJ1-1; the match to TRBD1 covers 7 bases. The CDR3 is 16 amino acids. Germline loops: CDR1 MNHEY, CDR2 SVGAGI. With V trimmed by 3 bases and J by 7 bases, 14 bases remained unmatched. CDR3 sequence reads: CASSYEGATVMDEAFF. CDR3 coding DNA: TGTGCCAGCAGTTATGAGGGGGCGACGGTGATGGATGAAGCTTTCTTT.

This clone was picked up a small number of times. The CDR3 sequence is CASSPRTATDTQYF. CDR3 sequence (DNA): TGCGCCAGCAGCCCCCGGACAGCAACAGATACGCAGTATTTT. This chain connects TRBV5-1 to TRBJ2-3, with D possibly being TRBD1 (6 bases). The CDR3 contains 14 residues. The germline gives CDR1 SGHRS, CDR2 YFSETQ. The V end was cut by 4 bases, the J end by 3 bases, with 12 bases between.

The gene calls are TRBV9 and TRBJ2-3, with a weak D call TRBD1 (5 bases). This CDR3 comprises 13 residues. Between the trimmed V and J ends, which lost 4 bases and 4 bases, there was a span of 10 bases. From germline, CDR1 is SGDLS and CDR2 YYNGEE. The CDR3 sequence is CASSPDTPDTQYF. The CDR3 DNA follows: TGTGCCAGCAGCCCGGACACTCCAGATACGCAGTATTTT.

This clone was observed a few times. V gene TRBV4-3 combines with J gene TRBJ1-2; TRBD1 aligns across 8 bases. The CDR3 has 15 residues. Trimming at V came to 4 bases and at J to 6 bases, leaving 10 bases not matched to a gene. In germline, CDR1 is LGHNA, CDR2 YSLEER. CDR3 protein: CASSRMGQALDGYTF. The CDR3 DNA follows: TGCGCCAGCAGCCGTATGGGACAGGCTCTTGATGGCTACACCTTC.